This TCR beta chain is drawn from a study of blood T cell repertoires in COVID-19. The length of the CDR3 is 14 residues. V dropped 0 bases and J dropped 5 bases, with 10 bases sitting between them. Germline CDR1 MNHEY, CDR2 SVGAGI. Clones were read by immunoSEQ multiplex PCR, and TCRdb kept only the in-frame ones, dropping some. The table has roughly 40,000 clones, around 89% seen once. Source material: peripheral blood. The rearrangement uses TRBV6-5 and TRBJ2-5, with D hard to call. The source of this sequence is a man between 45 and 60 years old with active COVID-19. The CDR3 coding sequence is TGTGCCAGCAGTTACTCGTATACCTACGAGACCCAGTACTTC. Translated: CASSYSYTYETQYF.